The 28 T cell receptor beta chains presented below share a single source sample, sequenced in a study of T-cell memory formation after mild COVID-19 (dated by TCRdb to the early 2020s). The library was prepared using 5' RACE. Instrument used: Illumina NovaSeq 6000. In-frame beta chains were kept once TCRdb had trimmed the public reads at Q25 with fastp and called clones with MiXCR. Every CDR3 protein is listed once, alongside the most common genes and DNA of its rows. This sample comprises around 500,000 distinct CDR3 sequences, 15% to 20% of them detected only once. About 12% of the sample is taken by the ten largest. Specimen: PBMCs or a T cell subset sorted from them (not recorded which). Receptors were obtained from an adult woman who had mild COVID-19 (a few samples of this study predate the infection). The sample titles of this study are shuffled in the database, so cell type and time point are left out; the donor was told from shared clones.

This chain joins TRBV24-1 and TRBJ1-2; 9 positions agree with TRBD1. Germline assignment: CDR1 KGHDR and CDR2 SFDVKD. The CDR3 totals 17 residues. V lost 3 bases to trimming and J lost 7 bases; unmatched junction nucleotides: 14. The CDR3 DNA is TGTGCCACCAGTGATCGTCCCGGGACAGGGTCGGGTTTTGGCTACACCTTC. Protein sequence: CATSDRPGTGSGFGYTF.

The gene calls are TRBV7-2 and TRBJ2-4; 8 nucleotides line up with TRBD1. After removal of 5 bases from V and 8 bases from J, the junction contained 11 bases not matched to a gene. This CDR3 is built from 15 residues. Germline V gene lookup returns CDR1 SGHTA and CDR2 FQGNSA. The CDR3 protein is CASSLTRGPGYIQYF. CDR3 nucleotide sequence: TGTGCCAGCAGCCTAACCAGGGGGCCGGGTTACATTCAGTACTTC. Looking up the rest from reference TRBV7-2 and TRBJ2-4 gives the full variable domain: GAGVSQSPSNKVTEKGKDVELRCDPISGHTALYWYRQSLGQGLEFLIYFQGNSAPDKSGLPSDRFSAERTGGSVSTLTIQRTQQEDSAVYLCASSLTRGPGYIQYFGAGTRLSVL.

The J gene is TRBJ2-3, the V gene TRBV11-2; 7 bases map to TRBD1. This CDR3 region has 16 residues. Germline lookup yields CDR1 SGHAT and CDR2 FQNNGV. J lost 1 base, V lost 5 bases, and 9 bases had no gene match. CDR3 in amino acids: CASSAQGNFGTDTQYF. Here the CDR3 DNA reads TGTGCCAGCAGCGCACAGGGGAACTTCGGCACAGATACGCAGTATTTT. The full variable domain, rest sourced from reference TRBV11-2 and TRBJ2-3, is EAGVAQSPRYKIIEKRQSVAFWCNPISGHATLYWYQQILGQGPKLLIQFQNNGVVDDSQLPKDRFSAERLKGVDSTLKIQPAKLEDSAVYLCASSAQGNFGTDTQYFGPGTRLTVL.

The J gene is TRBJ2-7, the V gene TRBV12-3 or TRBV12-4; D is perhaps TRBD2 (6 bases). This CDR3 spans 13 amino acids. Deletions cut 2 bases from V and 3 bases from J, with 8 bases between. In DNA, the CDR3 is TGTGCCAGCAGTTTAAGGGAGGACTACGAGCAGTACTTC. This translates into CASSLREDYEQYF.

The CDR3: CASSPGTGGLPQHF. In DNA, the CDR3 is TGTGCCAGCAGTCCCGGGACAGGGGGCCTGCCCCAGCATTTT. V and J are TRBV12-3 or TRBV12-4 and TRBJ1-5, with 12 bases aligning to TRBD1. CDR3 length: 14 residues. Trimming at V came to 5 bases and at J to 9 bases, leaving 5 bases not matched to a gene.

The sample holds a few counts of this clonotype. The chain is built from TRBV27 and TRBJ2-7, with D possibly TRBD2 on 7 matching bases. CDR3 length equals 18 residues. V shed 1 base and J shed 0 bases, with 19 bases lying between them. Germline values: CDR1 MNHEY, CDR2 SMNVEV (reference sequence). The CDR3 here is CASSLYVSDRTSSYEQYF. CDR3 nucleotide sequence: TGTGCCAGCAGTTTATACGTCTCCGACAGGACTAGCTCCTACGAGCAGTACTTC.

This clonotype was detected only a few times. The chain has TRBV11-2 and TRBJ2-3; 9 nucleotides agree with TRBD1. Trimming cost V 7 bases and J 4 bases; bases outside gene matches: 9. Germline V CDR1 and CDR2: SGHAT, FQNNGV. The CDR3 is 15 amino acids. As DNA, the CDR3 is TGTGCCAGCACCACGGGACAGGGTGGCGCAGATACGCAGTATTTT. Its translation: CASTTGQGGADTQYF.

This chain uses TRBV29-1 with TRBJ2-7, with 9 bases fitting TRBD1. The germline gives CDR1 SQVTM, CDR2 ANQGSEA. The CDR3 is 13 residues long. The V gene end was trimmed by 4 bases and the J gene end by 5 bases; junction bases not matched to a gene: 6. CDR3 bases: TGCAGCGTTGTATGGACAGGGGTCCACGAGCAGTACTTC. Its protein is CSVVWTGVHEQYF.

This chain connects TRBV20-1 to TRBJ2-5, with D perhaps TRBD1 (7 bases). Germline values: CDR1 DFQATT, CDR2 SNEGSKA (reference sequence). Between the trimmed V and J ends, which lost 5 bases and 4 bases, there was a span of 14 bases. The CDR3 loop spans 13 amino acids. CDR3 loop: CSAGRQGGETQYF. In DNA, the CDR3 is TGCAGTGCTGGCCGACAGGGAGGAGAGACCCAGTACTTC.

V and J are TRBV20-1 and TRBJ1-1; no clear D. Germline loops: CDR1 DFQATT, CDR2 SNEGSKA (reference sequence). The length of the CDR3 is 13 residues. Trimming shortened V by 1 base and J by 5 bases, and 11 bases separated the two germline ends. CDR3 nucleotide sequence: TGCAGTGCTAGAGCCGGGGTAGGGACTGAAGCTTTCTTT. The encoded protein is CSARAGVGTEAFF.

This clonotype was detected only a few times. V usage is TRBV2 and J usage is TRBJ1-1, with TRBD1 matching 8 bases. The length of the CDR3 is 15 residues. Germline V gene lookup returns CDR1 SNHLY and CDR2 FYNNEI. J was trimmed by 5 bases and V by 3 bases; bases with no gene match: 8. The CDR3 DNA follows: TGTGCCAGCAGTGACCGAGACAGGGGCGGGACTGAAGCTTTCTTT. It codes for CASSDRDRGGTEAFF. Complete variable domain (other parts from reference TRBV2 and TRBJ1-1): EPEVTQTPSHQVTQMGQEVILRCVPISNHLYFYWYRQILGQKVEFLVSFYNNEISEKSEIFDDQFSVERPDGSNFTLKIRSTKLEDSAMYFCASSDRDRGGTEAFFGQGTRLTVV.

The genes are TRBV6-5 and TRBJ1-2, with D possibly TRBD1 on 6 matching bases. Germline-derived CDR1 and CDR2 are MNHEY and SVGAGI. Between the trimmed V and J ends, which lost 0 bases and 5 bases, there was a span of 13 bases. The length of the CDR3 is 15 residues. The CDR3 spells CASSYSRDRSYGYTF. The CDR3 region has the DNA TGTGCCAGCAGTTACTCGAGAGACAGGAGTTATGGCTACACCTTC.

The CDR3 DNA reads as TGCAGTGCTAGGGTACTCATACAGGGGGCGCGCACTGAAGCTTTCTTT. It yields the protein CSARVLIQGARTEAFF. This chain connects TRBV20-1 to TRBJ1-1; 9 bases are a match to TRBD1. Per the germline V gene, CDR1 is DFQATT and CDR2 is SNEGSKA (reference sequence). With V trimmed by 3 bases and J by 4 bases, 12 bases remained unmatched. The CDR3 loop spans 16 amino acids.

This clonotype was found a few times. CDR3 amino acids: CASQGQGAYNEQFF. DNA of the CDR3: TGTGCCAGCCAAGGACAGGGGGCCTACAATGAGCAGTTCTTC. The chain combines TRBV6-2 or TRBV6-3 with TRBJ2-1, with 10 bases fitting TRBD1. The germline V gene encodes CDR1 MNHEY and CDR2 SVGEGT. The CDR3 runs 14 residues. The V segment lost 8 bases and the J segment 2 bases; nucleotides outside the gene matches: 3.

This sequence joins TRBV12-3 or TRBV12-4 and TRBJ2-7; TRBD1 matches at 7 bases. Losses at the gene ends were 4 bases for V and 2 bases for J; bases not matched to a gene: 5. The CDR3 runs 14 residues. The CDR3 spells CASSSTGRAYEQYF. CDR3 nucleotide sequence: TGTGCCAGCAGTTCGACAGGGAGAGCCTACGAGCAGTACTTC.

This clonotype was found a few times. The V and J genes are TRBV24-1 and TRBJ1-5; D is unresolved. The CDR3 sequence is 12 residues long. The germline CDR1 and CDR2 sequences are KGHDR and SFDVKD. V was cut by 5 bases and J by 1 base, with 2 bases left in between. The chain's CDR3 is CATSGSNQPQHF. DNA for the CDR3: TGTGCCACCAGTGGGAGCAATCAGCCCCAGCATTTT.

The J gene is TRBJ2-1, the V gene TRBV6-2 or TRBV6-3; D possibly corresponds to TRBD2 (5 bases). Trimming removed 4 bases from V and 7 bases from J, with 14 bases in between. The germline gives CDR1 MNHEY, CDR2 SVGEGT. CDR3 length equals 14 residues. The CDR3 nucleotides are TGTGCCAGCAGTTCCACGGGGTCAAGGAATGAGCAGTTCTTC. Amino acids: CASSSTGSRNEQFF.

CDR3 DNA: TGTGCCAGCAGCTCTAGCGGGAGGTATACGGCTGAGCAGTTCTTC. Residues: CASSSSGRYTAEQFF. The chain joins TRBV11-3 to TRBJ2-1; the match to TRBD2 covers 11 bases. The V gene end was trimmed by 4 bases and the J gene end by 9 bases; junction bases not matched to a gene: 8. Germline V gene data show CDR1 as SGHNT and CDR2 as YENEEA. There are 15 residues in the CDR3. The full variable domain, in which reference TRBV11-3 and TRBJ2-1 provide the parts outside the CDR3, is EAGVVQSPRYKIIEKKQPVAFWCNPISGHNTLYWYLQNLGQGPELLIRYENEEAVDDSQLPKDRFSAERLKGVDSTLKIQPAELGDSAVYLCASSSSGRYTAEQFFGPGTRLTVL.

CDR3 nucleotide sequence: TGCAGCGTTTCACATGGGAGATCCTACGAGCAGTACTTC. Its protein product is CSVSHGRSYEQYF. This sequence joins TRBV29-1 and TRBJ2-7; TRBD2 might be the D (5 bases). The CDR3 consists of 13 residues. The V gene's germline CDR1 is SQVTM and CDR2 ANQGSEA. V lost 5 bases, J lost 1 base, and 12 bases lay in between.

In this sample, this clonotype turned up a few times. This rearrangement joins TRBV11-2 to TRBJ2-6, with 7 bases matching TRBD2. With 1 base clipped from V and 0 bases from J, the junction kept 6 bases outside the gene matches. The CDR3 loop spans 18 amino acids. In germline, CDR1 is SGHAT, CDR2 FQNNGV. CDR3 nucleotides: TGTGCCAGCAGCTTAGTGAGGGGAGGGTACTCTGGGGCCAACGTCCTGACTTTC. Its translation is CASSLVRGGYSGANVLTF.

The chain combines TRBV7-9 with TRBJ2-7, with D unresolved. Trimming shortened V by 2 bases and J by 3 bases, and 11 bases separated the two germline ends. Germline CDR1 and CDR2: SEHNR and FQNEAQ (reference sequence). This CDR3 is built from 14 residues. CDR3 sequence (DNA): TGTGCCAGCAGCTTATATGGCCGTCACTACGAGCAGTACTTC. Translated, it gives CASSLYGRHYEQYF.

The V gene is TRBV27, the J gene TRBJ2-7; 8 bases fit TRBD1. J gave up 6 bases and V 5 bases, and 12 bases lay outside the gene matches. The CDR3 sequence is 15 residues long. Germline-derived CDR1 and CDR2 are MNHEY and SMNVEV (reference sequence). The CDR3 here is CASSPQPTGVFEQYF. The CDR3 DNA reads TGTGCCAGCAGTCCACAACCGACAGGGGTGTTCGAGCAGTACTTC.

The V call is TRBV9, the J call TRBJ2-3; 8 nucleotides match TRBD1. The V and J ends lost 1 base and 2 bases, in that order; junction bases with no gene match: 6. CDR1 is SGDLS, CDR2 YYNGEE, per germline. This CDR3 region has 16 residues. CDR3 nucleotide sequence: TGTGCCAGCAGCGTACTGACAGGGGAAACCACAGATACGCAGTATTTT. This translates into CASSVLTGETTDTQYF.

This chain connects TRBV11-3 to TRBJ2-7, with D perhaps matching TRBD1 (6 bases). V lost 5 bases and J lost 9, with 11 bases in between. The CDR3 contains 11 residues. Germline V gene lookup returns CDR1 SGHNT and CDR2 YENEEA. Written as DNA, the CDR3 is TGTGCCAGCAGCACGGACAGCGGGCAGTACTTC. Its translation: CASSTDSGQYF.

The CDR3 spells CASRRGAEETQYF. The CDR3, as DNA: TGCGCCAGCAGGCGGGGGGCCGAAGAGACCCAGTACTTC. This chain links TRBV5-1 with TRBJ2-5, with 8 nucleotides matching TRBD2. CDR1 SGHRS and CDR2 YFSETQ come from the germline V gene. The ends lost 5 bases at V and 3 bases at J; junction bases unmatched: 3. This CDR3 has 13 amino acids. The whole variable domain, filled in from reference TRBV5-1 and TRBJ2-5, reads KAGVTQTPRYLIKTRGQQVTLSCSPISGHRSVSWYQQTPGQGLQFLFEYFSETQRNKGNFPGRFSGRQFSNSRSEMNVSTLELGDSALYLCASRRGAEETQYFGPGTRLLVL.

The chain combines TRBV6-5 with TRBJ1-5, with D possibly matching TRBD1 (5 bases). The V gene lost 6 bases and the J gene lost 4 bases, with 10 bases spanning the gap. Germline V gene lookup returns CDR1 MNHEY and CDR2 SVGAGI. The CDR3 sequence is 13 residues long. CDR3 protein: CASSRRQNQPQHF. CDR3 sequence (DNA): TGTGCCAGCAGCCGTCGACAGAATCAGCCCCAGCATTTT.

In its sample, this clonotype was seen many times. V gene TRBV12-3 or TRBV12-4 combines with J gene TRBJ2-3; 11 nucleotides align to TRBD2. Trimming took 5 bases from V and 1 from J; bases not matched to a gene: 5. CDR3 length equals 16 residues. DNA of the CDR3: TGTGCCAGCAGTCCTACTAGCGGGAGCGGCACAGATACGCAGTATTTT. It encodes CASSPTSGSGTDTQYF.

In this sample, this clonotype turned up a few times. The gene calls are TRBV29-1 and TRBJ2-3, with TRBD2 identical over 11 bases. Germline CDR1 SQVTM, CDR2 ANQGSEA. The CDR3 runs to 14 residues. V lost 4 bases, J lost 5 bases, and 5 bases stayed unmatched. The CDR3 DNA sequence: TGCAGCGTTGCTGGTAGCGGGGGGGGAGATACGCAGTATTTT. This gives the protein CSVAGSGGGDTQYF.